The TCR beta chain described here comes from a study of T-cell reconstitution after alpha-beta-depleted transplantation in children. Notes on the study in general: In some patients, recipient T cells and intrathymic progenitors surviving conditioning explained high day-60 diversity. Several hundred expanded graft clones reportedly supplied alpha-beta T cells about two months after transplant.

Germline V gene data show CDR1 as SGHTA and CDR2 as FQGNSA. The V end was cut by 2 bases, the J end by 6 bases, with 10 bases between. The CDR3 sequence is 13 residues long. About this clonotype itself: Its antigen is not known.

Unique molecular identifiers were used to barcode this TCRbeta library. TCRdb redid the calling of the PCR reads with MiXCR, one entry per CDR3 protein. The profile shows more than 200,000 distinct CDR3 sequences, 8.4% of them singletons. The receptor's source is a male patient aged 2 to 10 who had a stem cell transplant for acute myeloid leukemia, so the T cells may come from the graft donor. The chain employs TRBV7-2 and TRBJ1-2, with D maybe TRBD1 (6 bases). Sequenced material: PBMCs, mostly from graft donor cells, taken 360 days after TCRalphabeta/CD19-depleted stem cell transplant. Written as DNA, the CDR3 is TGTGCCAGCAGCTTATACAGGGTCGATGGCTACACCTTC. Translated: CASSLYRVDGYTF.